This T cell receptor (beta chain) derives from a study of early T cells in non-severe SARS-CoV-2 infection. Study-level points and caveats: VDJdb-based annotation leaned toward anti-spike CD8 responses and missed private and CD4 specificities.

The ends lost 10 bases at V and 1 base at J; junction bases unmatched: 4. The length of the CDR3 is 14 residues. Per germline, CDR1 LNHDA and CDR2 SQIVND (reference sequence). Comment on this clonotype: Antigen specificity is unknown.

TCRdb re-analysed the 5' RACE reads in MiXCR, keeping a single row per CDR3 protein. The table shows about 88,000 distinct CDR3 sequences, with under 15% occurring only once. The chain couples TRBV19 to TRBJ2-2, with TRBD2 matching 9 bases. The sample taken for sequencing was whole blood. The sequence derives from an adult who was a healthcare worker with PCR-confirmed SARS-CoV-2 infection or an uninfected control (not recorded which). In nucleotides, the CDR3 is TGTGCCACCAGGACTAGCGAGAACACCGGGGAGCTGTTTTTT. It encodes CATRTSENTGELFF.